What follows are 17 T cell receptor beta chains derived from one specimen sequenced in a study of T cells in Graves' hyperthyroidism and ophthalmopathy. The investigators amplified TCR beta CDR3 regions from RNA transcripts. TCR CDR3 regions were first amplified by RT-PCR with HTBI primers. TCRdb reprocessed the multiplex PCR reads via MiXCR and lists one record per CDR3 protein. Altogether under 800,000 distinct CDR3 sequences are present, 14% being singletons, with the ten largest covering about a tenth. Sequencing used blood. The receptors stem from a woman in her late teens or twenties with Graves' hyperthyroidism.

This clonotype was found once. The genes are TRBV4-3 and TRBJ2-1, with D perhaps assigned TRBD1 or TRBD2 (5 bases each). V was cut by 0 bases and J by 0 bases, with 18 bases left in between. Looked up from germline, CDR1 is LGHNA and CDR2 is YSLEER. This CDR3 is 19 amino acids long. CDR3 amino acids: CASSQDLPHWGSSYNEQFF. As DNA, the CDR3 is TGCGCCAGCAGCCAAGATCTCCCTCACTGGGGGAGCTCCTACAATGAGCAGTTCTTC.

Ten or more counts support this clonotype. CDR3 nucleotide sequence: TGTGCCAGCAGTTCCCCTCTGCTAGCGCGGCCCTACGAGCAGTACTTC. As protein: CASSSPLLARPYEQYF. The gene calls are TRBV27 and TRBJ2-7, with TRBD2 as a possible D gene (6 bases). CDR3 length: 16 residues. The V and J ends lost 4 bases and 2 bases respectively, with 18 bases between them. From germline, CDR1 is MNHEY and CDR2 SMNVEV (reference sequence).

DNA of the CDR3: TGTGCCAGCAGTGAAAGGCGGGGTAGGGGGCCCTACAATGAGCAGTTCTTC. It translates to CASSERRGRGPYNEQFF. This sequence joins TRBV25-1 and TRBJ2-1, with D perhaps TRBD1 (7 bases). The CDR3 has 17 residues. CDR1 is MGHDK and CDR2 is SYGVNS in the germline V gene. V lost 2 bases and J lost 2, with 16 bases in between.

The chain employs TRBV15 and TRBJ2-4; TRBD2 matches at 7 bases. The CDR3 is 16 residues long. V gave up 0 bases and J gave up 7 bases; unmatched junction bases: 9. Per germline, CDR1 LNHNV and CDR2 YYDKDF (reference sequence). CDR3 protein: CATSRDPVGEGNIQYF. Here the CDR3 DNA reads TGTGCCACCAGCAGAGATCCGGTAGGGGAGGGGAACATTCAGTACTTC.

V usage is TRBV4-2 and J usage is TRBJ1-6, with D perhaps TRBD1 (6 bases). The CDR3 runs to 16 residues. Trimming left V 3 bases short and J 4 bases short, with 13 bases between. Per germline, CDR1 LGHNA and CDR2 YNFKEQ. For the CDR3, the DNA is TGTGCCAGCAGCCACGACGCAGGGGCGTATAATTCACCCCTCCACTTT. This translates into CASSHDAGAYNSPLHF.

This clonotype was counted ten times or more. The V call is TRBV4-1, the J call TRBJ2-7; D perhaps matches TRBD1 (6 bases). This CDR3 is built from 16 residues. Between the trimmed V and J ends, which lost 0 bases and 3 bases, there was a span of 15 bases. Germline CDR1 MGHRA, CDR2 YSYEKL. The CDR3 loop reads CASSQDPRDTIYEQYF. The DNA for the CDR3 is TGCGCCAGCAGCCAAGACCCACGGGACACGATCTACGAGCAGTACTTC.

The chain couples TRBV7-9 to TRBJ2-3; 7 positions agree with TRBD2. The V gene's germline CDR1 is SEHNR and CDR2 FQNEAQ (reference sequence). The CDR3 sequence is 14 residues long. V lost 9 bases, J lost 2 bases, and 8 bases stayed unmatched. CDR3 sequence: CASVAGYYTDTQYF. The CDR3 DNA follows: TGTGCCAGTGTAGCGGGCTATTACACAGATACGCAGTATTTT.

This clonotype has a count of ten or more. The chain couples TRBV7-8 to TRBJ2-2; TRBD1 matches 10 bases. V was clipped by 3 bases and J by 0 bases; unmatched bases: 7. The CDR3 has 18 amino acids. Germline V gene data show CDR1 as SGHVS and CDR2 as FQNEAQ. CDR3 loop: CASSFDRGRSTNTGELFF. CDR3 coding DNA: TGTGCCAGCAGCTTCGACAGGGGGCGTAGTACGAACACCGGGGAGCTGTTTTTT.

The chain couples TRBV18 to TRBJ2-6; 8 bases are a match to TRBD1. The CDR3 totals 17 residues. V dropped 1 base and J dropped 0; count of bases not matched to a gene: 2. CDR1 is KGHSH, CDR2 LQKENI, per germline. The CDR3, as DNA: TGTGCCAGCTCACCACTTACAGGGGGCTCTGGGGCCAACGTCCTGACTTTC. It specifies CASSPLTGGSGANVLTF.

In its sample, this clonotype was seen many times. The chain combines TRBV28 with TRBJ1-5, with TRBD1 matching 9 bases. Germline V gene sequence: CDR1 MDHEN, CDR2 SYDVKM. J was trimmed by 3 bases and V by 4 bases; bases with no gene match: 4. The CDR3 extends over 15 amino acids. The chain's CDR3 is CASSWDRENNQPQHF. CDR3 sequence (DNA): TGTGCCAGCAGTTGGGACAGGGAAAACAATCAGCCCCAGCATTTT.

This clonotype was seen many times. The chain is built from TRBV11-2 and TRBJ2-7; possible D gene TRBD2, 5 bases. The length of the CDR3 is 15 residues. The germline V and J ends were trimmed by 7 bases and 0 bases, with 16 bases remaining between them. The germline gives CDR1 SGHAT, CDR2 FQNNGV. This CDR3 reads CASTQERSFSYEQYF. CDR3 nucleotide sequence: TGTGCCAGCACTCAGGAGCGGAGCTTCTCCTACGAGCAGTACTTC. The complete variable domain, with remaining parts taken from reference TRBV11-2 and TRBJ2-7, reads EAGVAQSPRYKIIEKRQSVAFWCNPISGHATLYWYQQILGQGPKLLIQFQNNGVVDDSQLPKDRFSAERLKGVDSTLKIQPAKLEDSAVYLCASTQERSFSYEQYFGPGTRLTVT.

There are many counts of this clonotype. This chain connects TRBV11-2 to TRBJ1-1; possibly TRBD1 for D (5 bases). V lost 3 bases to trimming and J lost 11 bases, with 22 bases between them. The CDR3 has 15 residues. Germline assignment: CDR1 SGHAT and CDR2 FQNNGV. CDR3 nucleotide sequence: TGTGCCAGCAGCTTGGGGGTGAGACCTCCTGAAAGGGCTTTCTTT. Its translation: CASSLGVRPPERAFF. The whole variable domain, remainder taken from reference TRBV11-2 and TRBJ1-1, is EAGVAQSPRYKIIEKRQSVAFWCNPISGHATLYWYQQILGQGPKLLIQFQNNGVVDDSQLPKDRFSAERLKGVDSTLKIQPAKLEDSAVYLCASSLGVRPPERAFFGQGTRLTVV.

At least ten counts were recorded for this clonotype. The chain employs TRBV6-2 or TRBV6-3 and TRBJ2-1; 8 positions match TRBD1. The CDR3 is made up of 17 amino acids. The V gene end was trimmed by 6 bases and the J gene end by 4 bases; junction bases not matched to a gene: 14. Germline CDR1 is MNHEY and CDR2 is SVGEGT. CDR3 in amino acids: CASRSQGQAGSYNEQFF. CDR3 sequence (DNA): TGTGCCAGCAGGAGTCAGGGACAGGCGGGATCATACAATGAGCAGTTCTTC.

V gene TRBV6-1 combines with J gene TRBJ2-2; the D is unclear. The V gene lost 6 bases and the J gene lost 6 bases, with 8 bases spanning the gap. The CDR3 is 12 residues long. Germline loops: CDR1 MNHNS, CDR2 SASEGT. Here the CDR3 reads CASRVQPGELFF. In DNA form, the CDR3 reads TGTGCCAGCAGGGTACAGCCCGGGGAGCTGTTTTTT.

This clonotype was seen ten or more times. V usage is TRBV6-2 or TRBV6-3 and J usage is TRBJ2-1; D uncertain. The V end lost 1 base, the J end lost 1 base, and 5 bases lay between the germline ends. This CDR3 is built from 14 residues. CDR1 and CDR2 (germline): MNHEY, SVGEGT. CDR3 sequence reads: CASSYLRSYNEQFF. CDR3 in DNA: TGTGCCAGCAGTTACTTGCGGTCCTACAATGAGCAGTTCTTC.

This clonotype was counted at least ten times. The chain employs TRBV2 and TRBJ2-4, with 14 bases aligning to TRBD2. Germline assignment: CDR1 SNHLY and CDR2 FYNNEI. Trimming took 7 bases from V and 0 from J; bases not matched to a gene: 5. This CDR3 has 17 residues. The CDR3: CASNGLAGGGAKNIQYF. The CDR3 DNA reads TGTGCCAGCAACGGACTAGCGGGAGGCGGAGCCAAAAACATTCAGTACTTC.

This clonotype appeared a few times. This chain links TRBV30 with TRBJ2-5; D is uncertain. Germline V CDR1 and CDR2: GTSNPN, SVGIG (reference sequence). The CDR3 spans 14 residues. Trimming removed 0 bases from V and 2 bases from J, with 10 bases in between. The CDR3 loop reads CAWSVKDRQETQYF. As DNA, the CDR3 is TGTGCCTGGAGTGTAAAGGACCGACAAGAGACCCAGTACTTC.